Each of the 28 T cell receptor beta chains below was sequenced from the same sample in a study of shared clonotypes between healthy human individuals. Profiling relied on immunoSEQ multiplex PCR, and the TCRdb table lists in-frame clones only, not all of them. The sample includes about 2.2 million clones, 80% to 95% of them seen just once. CD8 cells classed as naive were CD45RO-negative and positively selected for CCR7, excluding terminally differentiated effector memory CD45RA+ cells. The source material was naive CD8+ T cells from PBMCs. These receptors originate from a man between 18 and 35 years old in good health. Some clones in this sample may be carry-over from other donors' samples.

The V gene is TRBV29-1, the J gene TRBJ1-2; possible D gene TRBD1, 6 bases. CDR3 length equals 11 residues. Trimming took 8 bases from V and 8 from J, leaving 15 bases between them. Germline V lookup: CDR1 SQVTM, CDR2 ANQGSEA. In nucleotides, the CDR3 is TGCAGCTCTCGACAGGTTCACGGCTACACCTTC. Its protein product is CSSRQVHGYTF.

This clone was detected once. The chain uses TRBV27 and TRBJ1-3, with 8 positions matching TRBD1. CDR3 size: 16 residues. V was pared by 0 bases and J by 4 bases, with 5 bases of the junction left unmatched. Germline V gene lookup returns CDR1 MNHEY and CDR2 SMNVEV (reference sequence). CDR3 DNA sequence: TGTGCCAGCAGTTTATCGGCAGGGGGCTTGGGAAACACCATATATTTT. It specifies CASSLSAGGLGNTIYF.

This chain uses TRBV4-1 with TRBJ2-1; TRBD2 aligns across 10 bases. Trimming removed 1 base from V and 9 bases from J; junction bases left unmatched: 3. CDR1 and CDR2 (germline): MGHRA, YSYEKL. CDR3 length: 14 residues. CDR3 in DNA: TGCGCCAGCAGCCAAGTGGCTAGCGGGAGTGAGCAGTTCTTC. Its translation is CASSQVASGSEQFF.

The chain combines TRBV2 with TRBJ1-1, with D perhaps TRBD1 (5 bases). Germline assignment: CDR1 SNHLY and CDR2 FYNNEI. Trimming took 4 bases from V and 5 from J, leaving 14 bases between them. This CDR3 has 14 amino acids. The CDR3 reads CASSAGGGRTEAFF. The CDR3, as DNA: TGTGCCAGCAGTGCTGGGGGGGGAAGGACTGAAGCTTTCTTT.

The chain links TRBV4-3 to TRBJ1-3, with a possible D match to TRBD1 (6 bases). Germline V gene data show CDR1 as LGHNA and CDR2 as YSLEER. V shed 2 bases and J shed 1 base, with 21 bases lying between them. The CDR3 sequence is 19 residues long. The chain's CDR3 is CASSQTRQVTMVSGNTIYF. The CDR3 bases are TGCGCCAGCAGCCAAACCCGACAGGTAACGATGGTATCTGGAAACACCATATATTTT.

The count of this clone is one. The CDR3 bases are TGTGCCAGCAGCGAACTTACAGGTGGCTCCTACGAGCAGTACTTC. Translation gives CASSELTGGSYEQYF. V usage is TRBV5-4 and J usage is TRBJ2-7; D may be TRBD1 (5 bases). CDR1 SGHNT and CDR2 YYREEE come from the germline V gene (reference sequence). The V end lost 4 bases, the J end lost 0 bases, and 14 bases lay between the germline ends. The length of the CDR3 is 15 residues.

The CDR3 loop reads CASSAQTSGSPHNEQFF. In nucleotides, the CDR3 is TGTGCCAGCAGTGCCCAGACTAGCGGGAGTCCCCACAATGAGCAGTTCTTC. The chain links TRBV27 to TRBJ2-1; 12 bases are shared with TRBD2. Germline assignment: CDR1 MNHEY and CDR2 SMNVEV (reference sequence). The junction had 10 bases not matched to a gene; V was cut back by 5 bases and J by 5 bases. The CDR3 extends over 17 amino acids.

The gene calls are TRBV29-1 and TRBJ2-5; D possibly corresponds to TRBD2 (6 bases). V dropped 5 bases and J dropped 5 bases, with 15 bases sitting between them. Germline-derived CDR1 and CDR2 are SQVTM and ANQGSEA. The CDR3 covers 13 residues. The CDR3 DNA reads as TGCAGCGTTACCCGCGGGGCTTGGGAGACCCAGTACTTC. Amino acids: CSVTRGAWETQYF.

The V gene is TRBV6-6, the J gene TRBJ2-7; D gene unclear. V was cut by 0 bases and J by 2 bases, with 11 bases left in between. The CDR3 is 15 amino acids. The V gene's germline CDR1 is MNHNY and CDR2 SVGAGI (reference sequence). For the CDR3, the DNA is TGTGCCAGCAGTTACTCGACGCGAAGCCCCTACGAGCAGTACTTC. Protein: CASSYSTRSPYEQYF.

This clone showed up just once. The chain combines TRBV11-2 with TRBJ2-3; 16 nucleotides match TRBD2. The CDR3 loop spans 17 amino acids. After removal of 1 base from V and 4 bases from J, the junction contained 2 bases not matched to a gene. Germline V gene data show CDR1 as SGHAT and CDR2 as FQNNGV. CDR3 amino acids: CASSLGGTSGRADTQYF. CDR3 sequence (DNA): TGTGCCAGCAGCTTAGGTGGGACTAGCGGGAGGGCAGATACGCAGTATTTT.

CDR3 nucleotides: TGTGCCAGCAGTGGACTAGCGGTGGGGCAGTTCTTC. Translation: CASSGLAVGQFF. This chain joins TRBV6-1 and TRBJ2-1, with 9 nucleotides matching TRBD2. Germline-derived CDR1 and CDR2 are MNHNS and SASEGT. This CDR3 comprises 12 residues. Losses at the gene ends were 4 bases for V and 12 bases for J; bases not matched to a gene: 4.

This sequence joins TRBV5-1 and TRBJ1-5, with D unclear. Trimming stripped 0 bases from V and 3 bases from J, with 13 bases between. This CDR3 has 16 residues. Germline-derived CDR1 and CDR2 are SGHRS and YFSETQ. The CDR3 sequence is CASSLGPHHANQPQHF. CDR3 coding DNA: TGCGCCAGCAGCTTGGGACCTCACCACGCCAATCAGCCCCAGCATTTT.

V is TRBV6-6 and J is TRBJ1-1; perhaps TRBD1 as D (6 bases). V shed 2 bases and J shed 1 base, with 11 bases lying between them. Germline CDR1 is MNHNY and CDR2 is SVGAGI (reference sequence). The CDR3 runs to 15 residues. Here the CDR3 reads CASSYEQGWNTEAFF. DNA of the CDR3: TGTGCCAGCAGTTACGAACAGGGTTGGAACACTGAAGCTTTCTTT.

The chain employs TRBV28 and TRBJ1-2; TRBD1 matches at 12 bases. CDR1 is MDHEN, CDR2 SYDVKM, per germline. The ends lost 11 bases at V and 6 bases at J; junction bases unmatched: 4. The CDR3 consists of 12 residues. CDR3 DNA: TGTGCCGGGGGACAGGGGGCCAATGGCTACACCTTC. This codes for CAGGQGANGYTF.

The genes are TRBV14 and TRBJ2-7; weak D call: TRBD1 (5 bases). This CDR3 comprises 15 residues. CDR1 and CDR2 (germline): SGHDN, FVKESK. Trimming took 3 bases from V and 0 from J, leaving 12 bases between them. The CDR3, as DNA: TGTGCCAGCAGCCAGTGGACACAGAGCTCCTACGAGCAGTACTTC. Amino acid sequence: CASSQWTQSSYEQYF.

This sequence joins TRBV7-8 and TRBJ2-7; D gene ambiguous. Trimming removed 4 bases at V and 4 bases at J, with 20 bases between. This CDR3 is built from 16 residues. CDR1 and CDR2 (germline): SGHVS, FQNEAQ. The DNA of the CDR3 is TGTGCCAGCAGCTCAAGACACCCGGGTGAGGTATACGAGCAGTACTTC. Its translation: CASSSRHPGEVYEQYF.

Written as DNA, the CDR3 is TGTGCCAGCAACTTCGGGGGGCAAGAGACCCAGTACTTC. Protein sequence: CASNFGGQETQYF. V is TRBV7-9 and J is TRBJ2-5; 7 positions agree with TRBD2. The CDR3 consists of 13 residues. V trimming: 7 bases; J trimming: 2 bases; junction bases outside the gene matches: 4. CDR1 and CDR2 (germline): SEHNR, FQNEAQ (reference sequence). The variable domain in full, with the rest retrieved from reference TRBV7-9 and TRBJ2-5, is DTGVSQNPRHKITKRGQNVTFRCDPISEHNRLYWYRQTLGQGPEFLTYFQNEAQLEKSRLLSDRFSAERPKGSFSTLEIQRTEQGDSAMYLCASNFGGQETQYFGPGTRLLVL.

The V and J genes are TRBV9 and TRBJ2-2, with a tentative D call TRBD2 (6 bases). Trimming took 0 bases from V and 3 from J, leaving 18 bases between them. CDR3 length: 18 residues. Germline-derived CDR1 and CDR2 are SGDLS and YYNGEE. CDR3 bases: TGTGCCAGCAGCGTAGCTCTGGGGGGAGAACATTACACCGGGGAGCTGTTTTTT. Translation gives CASSVALGGEHYTGELFF.

The V call is TRBV27, the J call TRBJ2-7, with 9 nucleotides matching TRBD1. V shed 6 bases and J 1 base; nucleotides not matched to a gene: 7. Germline CDR1 and CDR2: MNHEY and SMNVEV (reference sequence). The CDR3 runs to 15 residues. The CDR3 DNA reads TGTGCCAGCAGGTCCACCGGGACAGGGTCCTACGAGCAGTACTTC. Encoded protein: CASRSTGTGSYEQYF.

The rearrangement uses TRBV11-2 and TRBJ2-1; D perhaps matches TRBD1 (6 bases). CDR3 size: 15 residues. The V end was cut by 4 bases, the J end by 3 bases, with 13 bases between. Germline V gene sequence: CDR1 SGHAT, CDR2 FQNNGV. The CDR3 sequence is CASSSRQDDYNEQFF. CDR3 nucleotide sequence: TGTGCCAGCAGCTCGAGACAGGACGACTACAATGAGCAGTTCTTC.

The V and J genes are TRBV2 and TRBJ2-7; 10 nucleotides line up with TRBD1. Trimming removed 5 bases from V and 6 bases from J; junction bases left unmatched: 7. CDR3 size: 14 residues. The V gene's germline CDR1 is SNHLY and CDR2 FYNNEI. In nucleotides, the CDR3 is TGTGCCAGCAGTCACGGGACAGGGGTCGTCGAGCAGTACTTC. Amino acid sequence: CASSHGTGVVEQYF.

This rearrangement joins TRBV5-4 to TRBJ1-2, with D uncertain. The V end was cut by 9 bases, the J end by 4 bases, with 16 bases between. Germline V lookup: CDR1 SGHNT, CDR2 YYREEE (reference sequence). The CDR3 has 13 residues. The CDR3 DNA reads TGTGCCACCCTCCAGGCTAAGGGCTATGGCTACACCTTC. As protein: CATLQAKGYGYTF.

Remarks on this clone: One end of the junction varies from germline; a read error may be responsible. The chain recombines TRBV19 with TRBJ1-1; TRBD1 matches at 8 bases. CDR1 LNHDA and CDR2 SQIVND come from the germline V gene (reference sequence). CDR3 length: 15 amino acids. DNA of the CDR3: TGTGCCAGCAGTAGACAGGGGATTATGAACACTGAAGCTTTCTTT. It translates to CASSRQGIMNTEAFF.

This chain connects TRBV6-1 to TRBJ2-3; 9 bases line up with TRBD1. The V gene's germline CDR1 is MNHNS and CDR2 SASEGT. V gave up 2 bases and J gave up 4 bases; unmatched junction bases: 10. The CDR3 runs to 17 residues. CDR3 bases: TGTGCCAGCAGTGAACAAATCAGGACAGGGGTGGCAGATACGCAGTATTTT. This gives the protein CASSEQIRTGVADTQYF.

As for this clone: Other DNA variants within this sample encode the same CDR3. The CDR3 region has the DNA TGTGCCAGCAGCCCGGGCAGGAACACTGAAGCTTTCTTT. Its translation is CASSPGRNTEAFF. The chain joins TRBV2 to TRBJ1-1, with D hard to call. The CDR3 is 13 amino acids. The V gene lost 6 bases and the J gene lost 1 base, with 9 bases spanning the gap. Per the germline V gene, CDR1 is SNHLY and CDR2 is FYNNEI.

V and J are TRBV27 and TRBJ2-1; D possibly corresponds to TRBD1 (6 bases). CDR3 length equals 15 residues. The V gene's germline CDR1 is MNHEY and CDR2 SMNVEV (reference sequence). Trimming stripped 3 bases from V and 4 bases from J, with 13 bases between. CDR3 region: CASSFRDNGYNEQFF. The CDR3 nucleotides read TGTGCCAGCAGTTTTCGGGACAATGGGTACAATGAGCAGTTCTTC.

About this clone itself: Other nucleotide sequences from this sample produce the same CDR3. The chain carries TRBV11-2 and TRBJ2-7; weak D call: TRBD2 (7 bases). The CDR3 spans 14 residues. Trimming took 6 bases from V and 3 from J, leaving 15 bases between them. Germline lookup yields CDR1 SGHAT and CDR2 FQNNGV. The CDR3 loop is CASSFVGGGYEQYF. The CDR3 region has the DNA TGTGCCAGCAGTTTCGTGGGAGGGGGCTACGAGCAGTACTTC.

The chain links TRBV6-1 to TRBJ2-7; unclear D gene. Germline V CDR1 and CDR2: MNHNS, SASEGT. V gave up 4 bases and J gave up 7 bases, with 23 bases separating them. The CDR3 sequence is 16 residues long. The CDR3 coding sequence is TGTGCCAGCAGTGTGCAAAGGGTCTTGGGTCCTGGGGAGCAGTACTTC. This codes for CASSVQRVLGPGEQYF.